The next 29 T cell receptor beta chains were all read from a single sample in a study of blood T cell repertoires in COVID-19. Some clones are missing from TCRdb's copy, which holds only in-frame ones; the method was immunoSEQ multiplex PCR. The table has approximately 160,000 clones, around 84% seen once. What was sequenced was peripheral blood. These receptors were collected from a man aged 45-60 years with active or convalescent COVID-19.

This clone was seen more than once but under ten times. The rearrangement uses TRBV3-1 (or the pseudogene TRBV3-2) and TRBJ1-6; 8 bases align to TRBD1. The CDR3 contains 14 residues. J gave up 10 bases and V 3 bases, and 5 bases lay outside the gene matches. CDR1 and CDR2 from the germline V gene are LGHDT and YNNKEL (reference sequence). The CDR3 loop is CASSQATGGSPLHF. CDR3 bases: TGTGCCAGCAGCCAGGCAACAGGGGGATCACCCCTCCACTTT.

The chain carries TRBV12-3 or TRBV12-4 and TRBJ1-1; the D is unclear. The CDR3 consists of 13 residues. Between the trimmed V and J ends, which lost 6 bases and 5 bases, there was a span of 13 bases. CDR3 nucleotides: TGTGCCAGCAGCCGAAAGGGAGGAACTGAAGCTTTCTTT. Translation gives CASSRKGGTEAFF.

The chain employs TRBV7-3 and TRBJ2-1; D is unclear. The CDR3 is 16 amino acids. V gave up 0 bases and J gave up 0 bases, with 9 bases separating them. Per the germline V gene, CDR1 is SGHTA and CDR2 is FQGTGA. CDR3 sequence: CASSLTKSSSYNEQFF. In DNA, the CDR3 is TGTGCCAGCAGCTTAACGAAGTCGAGCTCCTACAATGAGCAGTTCTTC.

The table lists this clone with a few counts. This sample also contains other DNA sequences that code for the same CDR3. This chain links TRBV19 with TRBJ1-2, with D perhaps TRBD1 (5 bases). This CDR3 has 14 residues. Germline lookup yields CDR1 LNHDA and CDR2 SQIVND (reference sequence). V lost 4 bases and J lost 0, with 9 bases in between. CDR3 coding DNA: TGTGCCAGTAGTACGACAGCAGCTAACTATGGCTACACCTTC. It is translated as CASSTTAANYGYTF.

The chain couples TRBV29-1 to TRBJ2-1; TRBD2 matches 8 bases. The germline gives CDR1 SQVTM, CDR2 ANQGSEA. The J segment lost 16 bases and the V segment lost 4 bases, leaving 9 bases of the junction unmatched. The CDR3 has 11 amino acids. The CDR3 loop is CSVGLREGQFF. In nucleotides, the CDR3 is TGCAGCGTTGGTCTCCGGGAGGGCCAATTCTTC.

In its sample, this clone was seen a few times. V usage is TRBV29-1 and J usage is TRBJ2-4; D may be TRBD2 (7 bases). CDR1 is SQVTM, CDR2 ANQGSEA, per germline. V dropped 6 bases and J dropped 6 bases, with 18 bases sitting between them. The CDR3 covers 14 residues. The CDR3 loop reads CSVEGGGGGNIQYF. The CDR3 DNA sequence: TGCAGCGTCGAGGGGGGGGGCGGTGGAAACATTCAGTACTTC.

The V gene is TRBV24-1, the J gene TRBJ2-5, with TRBD1 matching 7 bases. This CDR3 is built from 14 residues. CDR1 KGHDR and CDR2 SFDVKD come from the germline V gene. The J segment lost 5 bases and the V segment lost 4 bases, leaving 6 bases of the junction unmatched. The CDR3 loop reads CATSDPGGEETQYF. In nucleotides, the CDR3 is TGTGCCACCAGTGACCCAGGGGGAGAGGAGACCCAGTACTTC.

The chain combines TRBV9 with TRBJ1-2; D is unclear. CDR1 is SGDLS and CDR2 is YYNGEE in the germline V gene. Trimming took 0 bases from V and 6 from J, leaving 6 bases between them. The CDR3 has 12 amino acids. As DNA, the CDR3 is TGTGCCAGCAGCGTAGACGGAGATGGCTACACCTTC. This sequence encodes CASSVDGDGYTF.

This chain uses TRBV7-9 with TRBJ2-7, with 9 bases matching TRBD2. Germline V gene data show CDR1 as SEHNR and CDR2 as FQNEAQ (reference sequence). The CDR3 consists of 15 residues. Trimming cost V 1 base and J 2 bases; bases outside gene matches: 3. CDR3 amino acids: CASSLVGGGAYEQYF. In DNA form, the CDR3 reads TGTGCCAGCAGCTTAGTCGGCGGGGGGGCCTACGAGCAGTACTTC.

The gene calls are TRBV5-1 and TRBJ2-2; 9 bases match TRBD1. Germline V CDR1 and CDR2: SGHRS, YFSETQ. The trim removed 4 bases at V and 11 bases at J, leaving 3 bases unmatched. There are 12 residues in the CDR3. The CDR3: CASSPDRGELFF. CDR3 bases: TGCGCCAGCAGCCCGGACAGGGGAGAGCTGTTTTTT.

The chain joins TRBV5-1 to TRBJ2-7; TRBD1 matches at 7 bases. This CDR3 is 14 amino acids long. The germline V gene has CDR1 SGHRS and CDR2 YFSETQ. The V and J ends lost 7 bases and 4 bases, in that order; junction bases with no gene match: 11. CDR3 coding DNA: TGCGCCAGCTCCCCTGAGACAGGGCGTTACGAGCAGTACTTC. This translates into CASSPETGRYEQYF. Complete variable domain (other parts from reference TRBV5-1 and TRBJ2-7): KAGVTQTPRYLIKTRGQQVTLSCSPISGHRSVSWYQQTPGQGLQFLFEYFSETQRNKGNFPGRFSGRQFSNSRSEMNVSTLELGDSALYLCASSPETGRYEQYFGPGTRLTVT.

The chain is built from TRBV29-1 and TRBJ1-2; TRBD1 agrees at 9 bases. This CDR3 comprises 13 residues. In germline, CDR1 is SQVTM, CDR2 ANQGSEA. The trim removed 5 bases at V and 8 bases at J, leaving 9 bases unmatched. This CDR3 is CSVNEPGQGGYTF. The CDR3 DNA reads as TGCAGCGTTAACGAACCGGGACAGGGAGGCTACACCTTC. Full variable domain (rest looked up from reference TRBV29-1 and TRBJ1-2): SAVISQKPSRDICQRGTSLTIQCQVDSQVTMMFWYRQQPGQSLTLIATANQGSEATYESGFVIDKFPISRPNLTFSTLTVSNMSPEDSSIYLCSVNEPGQGGYTFGSGTRLTVV.

The chain carries TRBV6-5 and TRBJ2-7; 9 nucleotides match TRBD1. The V gene's germline CDR1 is MNHEY and CDR2 SVGAGI. This CDR3 comprises 12 residues. V shed 6 bases, J shed 4 bases, and the junction held 1 base outside the gene matches. The CDR3 bases are TGTGCCAGCAGAGGACAGGGGTACGAGCAGTACTTC. Its protein is CASRGQGYEQYF.

The chain has TRBV18 and TRBJ2-3; 8 bases align to TRBD1. The CDR3 sequence is 15 residues long. The V and J ends lost 5 bases and 5 bases, in that order; junction bases with no gene match: 9. Per the germline V gene, CDR1 is KGHSH and CDR2 is LQKENI. CDR3 in DNA: TGTGCCAGCTCAACCAAACAGGGGGTTGGAGATACGCAGTATTTT. The encoded protein is CASSTKQGVGDTQYF.

The chain employs TRBV9 and TRBJ2-7; D perhaps matches TRBD1 (5 bases). Germline V lookup: CDR1 SGDLS, CDR2 YYNGEE. The CDR3 runs 14 residues. V was trimmed by 0 bases and J by 1 base, leaving 8 bases between them. In DNA form, the CDR3 reads TGTGCCAGCAGCGTAGACAGGCGGTCCTACGAGCAGTACTTC. Protein product: CASSVDRRSYEQYF.

The V call is TRBV4-2, the J call TRBJ2-3; 9 bases are shared with TRBD2. This CDR3 has 15 residues. CDR1 LGHNA and CDR2 YNFKEQ come from the germline V gene. Trimming took 4 bases from V and 2 from J; bases not matched to a gene: 4. CDR3 in DNA: TGTGCCAGCAGCCCGCGGGGGGGCATCACAGATACGCAGTATTTT. Its translation: CASSPRGGITDTQYF.

The rearrangement joins TRBV7-3 to TRBJ2-3; 7 nucleotides agree with TRBD1. The length of the CDR3 is 16 residues. With 2 bases clipped from V and 2 bases from J, the junction kept 7 bases outside the gene matches. Looked up from germline, CDR1 is SGHTA and CDR2 is FQGTGA. The CDR3 sequence is CASSLQGDPSTDTQYF. CDR3 coding DNA: TGTGCCAGCAGCTTACAGGGGGATCCATCCACAGATACGCAGTATTTT.

The V and J genes are TRBV5-1 and TRBJ2-3; the match to TRBD2 covers 9 bases. V shed 4 bases and J 3 bases; nucleotides not matched to a gene: 3. Germline lookup yields CDR1 SGHRS and CDR2 YFSETQ. CDR3 length: 14 residues. The chain's CDR3 is CASSPGLATDTQYF. The DNA for the CDR3 is TGCGCCAGCAGCCCGGGACTAGCTACAGATACGCAGTATTTT.

The chain couples TRBV27 to TRBJ1-2, with 10 bases matching TRBD1. Trimming cost V 4 bases and J 2 bases; bases outside gene matches: 7. Looked up from germline, CDR1 is MNHEY and CDR2 is SMNVEV (reference sequence). This CDR3 spans 16 amino acids. DNA of the CDR3: TGTGCCAGCAGTTCCCTCGGGACAGGGGCAAACTATGGCTACACCTTC. Amino acids: CASSSLGTGANYGYTF.

The gene calls are TRBV7-2 and TRBJ2-1; TRBD2 might be the D (6 bases). Per germline, CDR1 SGHTA and CDR2 FQGNSA. V was shortened by 5 bases and J by 0 bases, with 14 bases between the two germline ends. The length of the CDR3 is 16 residues. The CDR3 region has the DNA TGTGCCAGCAGCCCGGCGGGGCGGAGCTCCTACAATGAGCAGTTCTTC. Translation: CASSPAGRSSYNEQFF. The whole variable domain, remainder taken from reference TRBV7-2 and TRBJ2-1, is GAGVSQSPSNKVTEKGKDVELRCDPISGHTALYWYRQSLGQGLEFLIYFQGNSAPDKSGLPSDRFSAERTGGSVSTLTIQRTQQEDSAVYLCASSPAGRSSYNEQFFGPGTRLTVL.

The chain employs TRBV6-5 and TRBJ1-2, with D perhaps TRBD1 (5 bases). The CDR3 has 13 residues. Germline assignment: CDR1 MNHEY and CDR2 SVGAGI. The CDR3 region has the DNA TGTGCGAGCCGGGTTTCTACAGGCTATGGCTACACCTTC. This codes for CASRVSTGYGYTF.

The chain recombines TRBV27 with TRBJ1-2; D is perhaps TRBD1 (6 bases). Germline V lookup: CDR1 MNHEY, CDR2 SMNVEV (reference sequence). Trimming pared 8 bases from V and 8 bases from J, leaving 27 bases between. CDR3 length equals 16 residues. CDR3 nucleotide sequence: TGTGCCAGCGGCTTAAATTTACCACGGGACATACAGGGCTACACCTTC. Amino acids: CASGLNLPRDIQGYTF.

The chain joins TRBV12-1 to TRBJ2-5; the table's D call, TRBD2, has no DNA check behind it. TRBV12-1 is classified as a pseudogene. This CDR3 contains 14 residues. CDR3 protein: CASSLAGGDRTQYF. In nucleotides, the CDR3 is TGTGCCAGCAGCTTGGCGGGGGGGGATAGGACCCAGTACTTC.

J is TRBJ2-2 and V is TRBV4-2; D possibly corresponds to TRBD1 (6 bases). CDR1 is LGHNA, CDR2 YNFKEQ, per germline. CDR3 length: 15 amino acids. The germline V and J ends were trimmed by 3 bases and 0 bases, with 8 bases remaining between them. For the CDR3, the DNA is TGTGCCAGCAGCCAGGGGACAACGAACACCGGGGAGCTGTTTTTT. It encodes CASSQGTTNTGELFF.

The chain uses TRBV14 and TRBJ1-1, with 8 bases matching TRBD1. The CDR3 has 16 residues. Germline-derived CDR1 and CDR2 are SGHDN and FVKESK. J lost 3 bases, V lost 4 bases, and 10 bases had no gene match. The CDR3, as DNA: TGTGCCAGCAGCCCCCCCTGGCAGGGGGCTGACACTGAAGCTTTCTTT. It codes for CASSPPWQGADTEAFF.

The chain recombines TRBV10-3 with TRBJ1-1, with D perhaps TRBD1 (5 bases). CDR1 is ENHRY and CDR2 is SYGVKD in the germline V gene. The germline V and J ends were trimmed by 5 bases and 6 bases, with 10 bases remaining between them. The CDR3 length is 12 residues. The chain's CDR3 is CAISITGAEAFF. CDR3 DNA sequence: TGTGCCATCAGTATCACAGGCGCTGAAGCTTTCTTT.

The chain joins TRBV19 to TRBJ2-7; TRBD1 might be the D (7 bases). The CDR3 totals 15 residues. Germline CDR1 is LNHDA and CDR2 is SQIVND (reference sequence). Trimming pared 5 bases from V and 4 bases from J, leaving 18 bases between. This CDR3 reads CASSSGGSFWYEQYF. In DNA form, the CDR3 reads TGTGCCAGTAGTTCAGGGGGGTCGTTTTGGTACGAGCAGTACTTC.

The chain has TRBV9 and TRBJ2-7; TRBD2 agrees at 12 bases. This CDR3 comprises 16 residues. The germline V gene encodes CDR1 SGDLS and CDR2 YYNGEE. V lost 1 base, J lost 0 bases, and 2 bases stayed unmatched. The DNA of the CDR3 is TGTGCCAGCAGCGTAACTAGCGGGGGGTTCTCCTACGAGCAGTACTTC. Its translation: CASSVTSGGFSYEQYF.

V gene TRBV10-3 combines with J gene TRBJ2-1; D call uncertain. The CDR3 contains 11 residues. Trimming left V 4 bases short and J 5 bases short, with 3 bases between. Germline V gene data show CDR1 as ENHRY and CDR2 as SYGVKD. CDR3 sequence (DNA): TGTGCCATCAGTGCAGACAATGAGCAGTTCTTC. This gives the protein CAISADNEQFF.